One and the same sample provided the 8 T cell receptor beta chains below, sequenced in a study of Ad26.COV2.S vaccination and SARS-CoV-2 variants. This table comes from immunoSEQ multiplex PCR, and its TCRdb copy is limited to in-frame clones, with some not included. The sample consists of approximately 300,000 clones, 86% of them appearing once. The treatment is: 15 to 20 received Ad26.COV2.S at low or high dose, single or two shots; about five received placebo; per-sample allocation not given. All samples were drawn on day 63, counting from the first vaccine or placebo injection. This sample comprised peripheral blood, obtained in a trial of Ad26.COV2.S vaccine versus placebo. The receptor set was obtained from a person aged 18 to 65 who received the Ad26.COV2.S COVID-19 vaccine or a placebo.

The chain combines TRBV6-5 with TRBJ1-1, with D tentatively TRBD1 (5 bases). V was pared by 6 bases and J by 2 bases, with 13 bases between. CDR1 MNHEY and CDR2 SVGAGI come from the germline V gene. This CDR3 spans 14 amino acids. The CDR3, as DNA: TGTGCCAGCAGACCTCGACAGACCAACACTGAAGCTTTCTTT. Amino acids: CASRPRQTNTEAFF.

The chain has TRBV10-1 and TRBJ2-3; unclear D gene. The germline V gene encodes CDR1 WNHNN and CDR2 SYGVQD (reference sequence). CDR3 length: 14 amino acids. V was cut by 6 bases and J by 2 bases, with 12 bases left in between. CDR3 loop: CASSFSGPTDTQYF. The CDR3, as DNA: TGCGCCAGCAGCTTCTCCGGCCCCACAGATACGCAGTATTTT.

This clone was observed a handful of times. J is TRBJ1-2 and V is TRBV28; unclear D gene. The CDR3 covers 12 residues. CDR1 is MDHEN, CDR2 SYDVKM, per germline. The germline V and J ends were trimmed by 6 bases and 1 base, with 6 bases remaining between them. The CDR3 nucleotides are TGTGCCAGCAGCCCCATTAACTATGGCTACACCTTC. Encoded protein: CASSPINYGYTF.

The V and J genes are TRBV5-1 and TRBJ2-2; TRBD2 is a possible D gene (6 bases). This CDR3 contains 17 residues. V lost 2 bases, J lost 5 bases, and 19 bases lay in between. In germline, CDR1 is SGHRS, CDR2 YFSETQ. The CDR3 sequence is CASSFIPGSESTGELFF. The CDR3 nucleotides read TGCGCCAGCAGCTTCATACCCGGGAGCGAGAGTACCGGGGAGCTGTTTTTT.

J is TRBJ2-5 and V is TRBV27; D may be TRBD1 (5 bases). V was clipped by 6 bases and J by 2 bases, with 16 bases between them. CDR1 MNHEY and CDR2 SMNVEV come from the germline V gene (reference sequence). The CDR3 spans 15 residues. The DNA for the CDR3 is TGTGCCAGCAGGCGACAGCTAACCTTGCAAGAGACCCAGTACTTC. This encodes CASRRQLTLQETQYF.

The gene calls are TRBV7-2 and TRBJ2-3; D may match TRBD1 or TRBD2 (5 bases each). Per the germline V gene, CDR1 is SGHTA and CDR2 is FQGNSA. V was clipped by 1 base and J by 6 bases, with 14 bases between them. The CDR3 is made up of 15 amino acids. For the CDR3, the DNA is TGTGCCAGCAGCTTAGTCGTAGCGTGGGGGGATACGCAGTATTTT. Its translation is CASSLVVAWGDTQYF.

The chain employs TRBV7-9 and TRBJ2-2; D remains unclear. V lost 1 base and J lost 3, with 12 bases in between. Germline CDR1 is SEHNR and CDR2 is FQNEAQ (reference sequence). The CDR3 spans 16 residues. CDR3 DNA: TGTGCCAGCAGCTTAGTTTACGGCACGGACACCGGGGAGCTGTTTTTT. Translation gives CASSLVYGTDTGELFF. Full variable domain (rest looked up from reference TRBV7-9 and TRBJ2-2): DTGVSQNPRHKITKRGQNVTFRCDPISEHNRLYWYRQTLGQGPEFLTYFQNEAQLEKSRLLSDRFSAERPKGSFSTLEIQRTEQGDSAMYLCASSLVYGTDTGELFFGEGSRLTVL.

Only one count was recorded for this clone. This chain links TRBV7-9 with TRBJ2-1; D is unresolved. Germline V lookup: CDR1 SEHNR, CDR2 FQNEAQ (reference sequence). V lost 2 bases and J 6 bases, leaving 11 bases between the germline ends. The CDR3 covers 14 residues. CDR3 nucleotides: TGTGCCAGCAGCTTAAGGGTACAGTTCAATGAGCAGTTCTTC. Amino acids: CASSLRVQFNEQFF.